These 14 T cell receptor beta chains were all obtained from the same sample, sequenced in a study of blood T cell repertoires in COVID-19. Here immunoSEQ multiplex PCR was the method, and the copy in TCRdb shows in-frame clones only, minus some. The table lists 430,000 or so clones, roughly 84% of them singletons. Sequenced sample: PBMCs or T cells enriched from blood (not recorded which). All receptors derive from a woman aged 18-35 years who had been exposed to COVID-19.

The rearrangement joins TRBV11-3 to TRBJ1-1; tentatively, D is TRBD1 (5 bases). Germline V lookup: CDR1 SGHNT, CDR2 YENEEA. Trimming cost V 8 bases and J 1 base, with 11 bases left between them. The length of the CDR3 is 13 residues. CDR3 DNA: TGTGCCAGCGAAGTTGGGGCGAACACTGAAGCTTTCTTT. Protein sequence: CASEVGANTEAFF.

The rearrangement joins TRBV20-1 to TRBJ1-1, with TRBD1 matching 7 bases. CDR1 DFQATT and CDR2 SNEGSKA come from the germline V gene (reference sequence). Trimming took 7 bases from V and 3 from J; bases not matched to a gene: 2. The CDR3 spans 11 residues. This CDR3 reads CSGQGDTEAFF. The CDR3, as DNA: TGCAGTGGTCAGGGGGACACTGAAGCTTTCTTT.

The chain is built from TRBV6-5 and TRBJ1-5; D remains unclear. Trimming cost V 2 bases and J 5 bases, with 16 bases left between them. Germline V gene lookup returns CDR1 MNHEY and CDR2 SVGAGI. This CDR3 has 16 residues. CDR3 nucleotides: TGTGCCAGCAGTTACGGCGTAAGCAGGAATCATCAGCCCCAGCATTTT. It specifies CASSYGVSRNHQPQHF.

This clone was counted only a few times. J is TRBJ2-7 and V is TRBV5-6, with 7 nucleotides matching TRBD1. Looked up from germline, CDR1 is SGHDT and CDR2 is YYEEEE. This CDR3 contains 15 residues. J lost 4 bases, V lost 4 bases, and 11 bases had no gene match. The CDR3 reads CASSTLIGTAYEQYF. CDR3 bases: TGTGCCAGCAGCACACTAATCGGGACAGCGTACGAGCAGTACTTC.

The chain has TRBV28 and TRBJ1-2, with D possibly matching TRBD1 (6 bases). The CDR3 runs to 13 residues. Trimming took off 6 bases at V and 5 bases at J, with 13 bases between the two ends. Germline CDR1 reads MDHEN; CDR2 reads SYDVKM. The CDR3 here is CASSPGGGYGYTF. The CDR3 DNA follows: TGTGCCAGCAGCCCGGGAGGGGGTTATGGCTACACCTTC.

This clone was seen a handful of times. Here the CDR3 reads CASRQGNHGYTF. The CDR3 DNA is TGTGCCAGCAGACAGGGGAACCATGGCTACACCTTC. The V and J genes are TRBV6-5 and TRBJ1-2; 7 bases align to TRBD1. Trimming at V came to 6 bases and at J to 6 bases, leaving 4 bases not matched to a gene. This CDR3 spans 12 amino acids. Germline V gene data show CDR1 as MNHEY and CDR2 as SVGAGI.

The rearrangement links TRBV13 to TRBJ1-5, with TRBD1 matching 8 bases. The CDR3 runs 14 residues. Germline V gene sequence: CDR1 PRHDT, CDR2 FYEKMQ (reference sequence). With V trimmed by 3 bases and J by 7 bases, 5 bases remained unmatched. DNA of the CDR3: TGTGCCAGCAGCTTTGGACAGGGTTTCCAGCCCCAGCATTTT. It encodes CASSFGQGFQPQHF.

The chain recombines TRBV7-8 with TRBJ2-7, with 11 positions matching TRBD2. CDR3 length equals 14 residues. The V segment lost 6 bases and the J segment 5 bases; nucleotides outside the gene matches: 6. The germline gives CDR1 SGHVS, CDR2 FQNEAQ. As DNA, the CDR3 is TGTGCCAGCAGGATAGCGGGGGGGCCCCACGAGCAGTACTTC. Protein product: CASRIAGGPHEQYF.

The chain employs TRBV3-1 (or the pseudogene TRBV3-2) and TRBJ1-1; D is unclear. CDR3 length: 14 amino acids. The germline CDR1 and CDR2 sequences are LGHDT and YNNKEL (reference sequence). Trimming removed 0 bases from V and 3 bases from J, with 8 bases in between. The CDR3 sequence: CASSQDRGDTEAFF. Written as DNA, the CDR3 is TGTGCCAGCAGCCAAGATCGCGGGGACACTGAAGCTTTCTTT.

This clone has only one observation. V is TRBV27 and J is TRBJ2-1, with 7 bases identical to TRBD1. Looked up from germline, CDR1 is MNHEY and CDR2 is SMNVEV (reference sequence). The CDR3 consists of 16 residues. V gave up 2 bases and J gave up 5 bases; unmatched junction bases: 9. CDR3 DNA: TGTGCCAGCAGTTTAAGTGGACCAGGGGGAAACAATGAGCAGTTCTTC. It is translated as CASSLSGPGGNNEQFF.

The chain combines TRBV27 with TRBJ2-3; 11 bases line up with TRBD2. The junction had 9 bases not matched to a gene; V was cut back by 2 bases and J by 8 bases. The CDR3 extends over 16 amino acids. Germline V CDR1 and CDR2: MNHEY, SMNVEV (reference sequence). The CDR3 here is CASSLTLAGGRGTQYF. The CDR3 region has the DNA TGTGCCAGCAGTTTAACCCTAGCGGGGGGCCGGGGTACGCAGTATTTT.

This chain links TRBV25-1 with TRBJ2-7, with D perhaps matching TRBD1 (5 bases). The germline V gene has CDR1 MGHDK and CDR2 SYGVNS. The CDR3 is made up of 14 amino acids. V dropped 7 bases and J dropped 4 bases, with 17 bases sitting between them. The CDR3 region has the DNA TGTGCCAGCACATTGACAGATAATTCTTACGAGCAGTACTTC. Translated, it gives CASTLTDNSYEQYF.

The J gene is TRBJ1-2, the V gene TRBV6-5; 7 nucleotides align to TRBD1. CDR3 size: 14 residues. V lost 4 bases and J lost 4; bases outside the gene matches: 6. Germline CDR1 reads MNHEY; CDR2 reads SVGAGI. The CDR3 region has the DNA TGTGCCAGCAGTTCGACAGGGACCCCCTATGGCTACACCTTC. Translated, it gives CASSSTGTPYGYTF.

This chain joins TRBV7-2 and TRBJ1-2; D unclear. V dropped 0 bases and J dropped 2 bases, with 13 bases sitting between them. CDR1 is SGHTA, CDR2 FQGNSA, per germline. The CDR3 runs to 16 residues. DNA for the CDR3: TGTGCCAGCAGCTTAGCGCTCGGTGACATAAACTATGGCTACACCTTC. Protein: CASSLALGDINYGYTF.